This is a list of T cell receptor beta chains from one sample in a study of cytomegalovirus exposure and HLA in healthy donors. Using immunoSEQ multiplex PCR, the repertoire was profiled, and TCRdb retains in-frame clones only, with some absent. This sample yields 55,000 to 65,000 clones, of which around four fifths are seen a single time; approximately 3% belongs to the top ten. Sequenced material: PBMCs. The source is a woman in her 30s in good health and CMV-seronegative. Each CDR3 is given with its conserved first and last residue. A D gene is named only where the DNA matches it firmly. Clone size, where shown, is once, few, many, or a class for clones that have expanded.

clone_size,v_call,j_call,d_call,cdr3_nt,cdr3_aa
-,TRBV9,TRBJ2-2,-,TGTGCCAGCAGCGCGACTGGCCGGGAGCTGTTTTTT,CASSATGRELFF
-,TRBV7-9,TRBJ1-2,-,TGTGCCAGCAGCTTAGGCAGGGGATATGGCTACACCTTC,CASSLGRGYGYTF
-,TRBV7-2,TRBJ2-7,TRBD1,TGTGCCAGCAGTCATGGGACAGGGCTCGGAGAGCAGTACTTC,CASSHGTGLGEQYF
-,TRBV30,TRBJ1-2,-,TGTGCCTGGGGTCGGCAGGGCGGTTATGGCTACACCTTC,CAWGRQGGYGYTF
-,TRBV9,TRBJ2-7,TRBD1,TGTGCCAGCGGGACAGGGGGCTACGAGCAGTACTTC,CASGTGGYEQYF
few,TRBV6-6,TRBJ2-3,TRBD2,TGTGCCAGCACCGCCAGCGGGGGGGTCGGAGATACGCAGTATTTT,CASTASGGVGDTQYF
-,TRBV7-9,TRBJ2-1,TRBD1,TGTGCCAGCAGCCAAACCTTGACAGGGGGGGATGAGCAGTTCTTC,CASSQTLTGGDEQFF
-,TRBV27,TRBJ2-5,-,TGTGCCAGCATTAGGGGGAGAGGGACCCAGTACTTC,CASIRGRGTQYF
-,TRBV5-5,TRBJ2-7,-,TGTGCCAGCACCCTCCGGGGAATCGAGTACGAGCAGTACTTC,CASTLRGIEYEQYF
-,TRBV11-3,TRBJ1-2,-,TGTGCCAGCGGAATATCCGGGACAAAAGGCTACACCTTC,CASGISGTKGYTF
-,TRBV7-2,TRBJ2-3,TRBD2,TGTGCCAGCAGCCTAGGACTAGCGGGAGGGATAGATACGCAGTATTTT,CASSLGLAGGIDTQYF
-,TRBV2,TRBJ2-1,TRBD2,TGTGCCAGCAGTGTGGGGGAGGGTGCGATCAATGAGCAGTTCTTC,CASSVGEGAINEQFF
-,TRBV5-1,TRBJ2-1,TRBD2,TGCGCCAGCAGCGCCGGACTAGCGGGAGAACCGCCTAGCAATGAGCAGTTCTTC,CASSAGLAGEPPSNEQFF
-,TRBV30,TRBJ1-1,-,TGTGCCTGGAGTGTCGGGGGGAACACTGAAGCTTTCTTT,CAWSVGGNTEAFF
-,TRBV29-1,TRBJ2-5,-,TGCAGCGTTGAAATTAGCGGACAAGAGACCCAGTACTTC,CSVEISGQETQYF
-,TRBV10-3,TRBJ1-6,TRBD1,TGTGCCATCAGTGGGACAGGGAATAATTCACCCCTCCACTTT,CAISGTGNNSPLHF
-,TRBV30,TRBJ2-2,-,TGTGCCTGGAGCCCGATCACAACAGGGAACACCGGGGAGCTGTTTTTT,CAWSPITTGNTGELFF
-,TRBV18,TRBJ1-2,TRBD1,TGTGCCAGCTCACCATGGACAGGAGAGTCGTCTTATGGCTACACCTTC,CASSPWTGESSYGYTF
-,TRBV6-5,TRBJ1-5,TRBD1,TGTGCCAGCAGCGTGACAGGGTATAGCAATCAGCCCCAGCATTTT,CASSVTGYSNQPQHF
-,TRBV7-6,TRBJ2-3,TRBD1,TGTGCCAGCAGCCGACAGGGTGTGACAGATACGCAGTATTTT,CASSRQGVTDTQYF
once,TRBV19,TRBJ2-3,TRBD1,TGTGCCAGTAGCTCCGGGACAGGGGGCGTAGGGTCTGATACGCAGTATTTT,CASSSGTGGVGSDTQYF
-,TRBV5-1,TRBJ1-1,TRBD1,TGCGCCAGCAGCTTGGCCGGACAGGGCCTGGGCACTGAAGCTTTCTTT,CASSLAGQGLGTEAFF
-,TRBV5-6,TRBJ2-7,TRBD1,TGTGCCAGCAGCTTGAGGTTTTTAGGGGGCGACGAGCAGTACTTC,CASSLRFLGGDEQYF
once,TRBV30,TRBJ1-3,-,TGTGCCTGGAGTAACGGGGGCTCTGGAAACACCATATATTTT,CAWSNGGSGNTIYF
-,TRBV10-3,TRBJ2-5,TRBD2,TGTGCCATCAGTGAGTCGAGAAGGGGAGGGCAAGAGACCCAGTACTTC,CAISESRRGGQETQYF
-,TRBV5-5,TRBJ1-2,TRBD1,TGTGCCAGCAGTCTCGGACAGGGGTTATCTAACTATGGCCACACCTTC,CASSLGQGLSNYGHTF
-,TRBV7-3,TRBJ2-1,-,TGTGCCAGCAGCTTCTCAGGGGATAATGAGCAGTTCTTC,CASSFSGDNEQFF
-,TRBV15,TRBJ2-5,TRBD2,TGTGTCACCAGCTTATCTAGCGGGGGGTCGCAAGAGACCCAGTACTTC,CVTSLSSGGSQETQYF
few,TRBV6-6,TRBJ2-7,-,TGTGCCAGCAGTTACTCGGCAGTATCCTACGAGCAGTACTTC,CASSYSAVSYEQYF
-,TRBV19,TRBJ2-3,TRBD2,TGTGCCAGCACTCTACTGCATAGCGGGAGCACAGATACGCAGTATTTT,CASTLLHSGSTDTQYF
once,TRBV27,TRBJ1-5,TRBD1,TGTGCCAGCAGTTCCCAGGGGGTCAATCAGCCCCAGCATTTT,CASSSQGVNQPQHF
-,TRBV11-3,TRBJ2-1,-,TGTGCCAGCAGCTTAGTCCTGAGGAGCGGCAGCTCCTACAATGAGCAGTTCTTC,CASSLVLRSGSSYNEQFF
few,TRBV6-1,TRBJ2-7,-,TGTGCCAGCATCCGGACATCCGGAGAAGGGGAGCAGTACTTC,CASIRTSGEGEQYF
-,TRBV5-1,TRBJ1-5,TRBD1,TGCGCCAGCAGCCCAACCGGGACAGGGTATCAGCCCCAGCATTTT,CASSPTGTGYQPQHF
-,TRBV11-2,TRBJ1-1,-,TGTGCCAGCAGCTTAGATGGCAAGAACACTGAAGCTTTCTTT,CASSLDGKNTEAFF